Each of the 19 T cell receptor beta chains below was sequenced from the same sample in a study of cytomegalovirus exposure and HLA in healthy donors. Both 60 Vbeta primers and 13 Jbeta primers went into the PCR. Here immunoSEQ multiplex PCR was the method, and the copy in TCRdb shows in-frame clones only, minus some. The sample carries 110,000 or so clones, around three quarters recorded once. Sequenced: PBMCs. The receptors originated from a human donor in good health.

V gene TRBV9 combines with J gene TRBJ2-3; TRBD2 is a possible D gene (6 bases). V was pared by 0 bases and J by 2 bases, with 19 bases between. The CDR3 extends over 18 amino acids. The germline V gene has CDR1 SGDLS and CDR2 YYNGEE. CDR3 sequence reads: CASSVGGVWAQTTDTQYF. The CDR3 region has the DNA TGTGCCAGCAGCGTAGGGGGGGTTTGGGCACAGACCACAGATACGCAGTATTTT.

The rearrangement links TRBV4-2 to TRBJ2-5, with D possibly matching TRBD1 (5 bases). Near its end, the DNA agrees better with TRBJ2-7, so the J call may be wrong. This CDR3 spans 16 amino acids. Per the germline V gene, CDR1 is LGHNA and CDR2 is YNFKEQ. The CDR3 sequence: CASSQGQGGNLYEQYF. The CDR3, as DNA: TGTGCCAGCAGCCAAGGGCAGGGCGGAAACCTTTACGAGCAGTACTTC.

CDR3 sequence reads: CASSLSGDAYEQYF. CDR3 nucleotides: TGTGCCAGCAGTTTGTCGGGTGACGCTTACGAGCAGTACTTC. V and J are TRBV27 and TRBJ2-7; D not certain. Germline V gene sequence: CDR1 MNHEY, CDR2 SMNVEV (reference sequence). V was pared by 3 bases and J by 4 bases, with 13 bases between. The CDR3 totals 14 residues.

The chain links TRBV10-1 to TRBJ2-3; maybe TRBD1 (5 bases). The germline V and J ends were trimmed by 6 bases and 0 bases, with 13 bases remaining between them. Germline-derived CDR1 and CDR2 are WNHNN and SYGVQD (reference sequence). The CDR3 is made up of 15 amino acids. The CDR3 bases are TGCGCCAGCAGGAAACCCAGGGTTAGCACAGATACGCAGTATTTT. Protein product: CASRKPRVSTDTQYF.

The V gene is TRBV7-2, the J gene TRBJ2-1, with D tentatively TRBD1 (5 bases). The germline CDR1 and CDR2 sequences are SGHTA and FQGNSA. With 5 bases removed from V and 6 bases from J, the gap between germline ends came to 17 bases. This CDR3 comprises 15 residues. CDR3 bases: TGTGCCAGCAGCCCGAGTCGAAGCAGGGCCAATGAGCAGTTCTTC. Translation: CASSPSRSRANEQFF.

V is TRBV21-1 and J is TRBJ1-5. TRBV21-1 is reported as a pseudogene. There are 21 residues in the CDR3. Here the CDR3 reads CASSTPSLGIRGGSLNQPQHF. The CDR3 DNA is TGTGCCAGCAGCACCCCTTCGTTAGGGATTCGGGGGGGCTCCCTGAATCAGCCCCAGCATTTT.

The CDR3 spells CASSAAERQSSNQPQHF. The CDR3 bases are TGTGCCAGTAGTGCCGCAGAAAGACAGTCTAGCAATCAGCCCCAGCATTTT. The gene calls are TRBV19 and TRBJ1-5, with D possibly TRBD1 on 5 matching bases. The CDR3 loop spans 17 amino acids. Trimming left V 5 bases short and J 0 bases short, with 17 bases between. Germline V gene lookup returns CDR1 LNHDA and CDR2 SQIVND (reference sequence).

The chain joins TRBV6-6 to TRBJ2-1; tentatively, D is TRBD2 (6 bases). V was cut by 2 bases and J by 7 bases, with 18 bases left in between. The CDR3 spans 16 residues. Germline CDR1 and CDR2: MNHNY and SVGAGI (reference sequence). For the CDR3, the DNA is TGTGCCAGCAGTTACGCTGGCCAGCGGGTCGGTAATGAGCAGTTCTTC. Protein: CASSYAGQRVGNEQFF.

V and J are TRBV18 and TRBJ1-5; 10 nucleotides align to TRBD1. V gave up 4 bases and J gave up 8 bases; unmatched junction bases: 8. CDR3 size: 15 residues. Germline V gene sequence: CDR1 KGHSH, CDR2 LQKENI. The chain's CDR3 is CASSLETGGREPQHF. The CDR3 DNA reads TGTGCCAGCTCACTAGAGACAGGGGGCCGGGAGCCCCAGCATTTT. The entire variable domain, with the rest obtained from reference TRBV18 and TRBJ1-5, is as follows: NAGVMQNPRHLVRRRGQEARLRCSPMKGHSHVYWYRQLPEEGLKFMVYLQKENIIDESGMPKERFSAEFPKEGPSILRIQQVVRGDSAAYFCASSLETGGREPQHFGDGTRLSIL.

The V gene is TRBV27, the J gene TRBJ2-3, with D unclear. V lost 3 bases to trimming and J lost 6 bases, with 10 bases between them. The CDR3 contains 13 residues. The germline CDR1 and CDR2 sequences are MNHEY and SMNVEV (reference sequence). CDR3: CASSFAFRDTQYF. The CDR3, as DNA: TGTGCCAGCAGTTTCGCGTTCCGGGATACGCAGTATTTT.

This clone was observed a single time. The V call is TRBV19, the J call TRBJ2-1; 10 nucleotides line up with TRBD2. With V trimmed by 5 bases and J by 7 bases, 11 bases remained unmatched. The CDR3 sequence is 16 residues long. Germline-derived CDR1 and CDR2 are LNHDA and SQIVND (reference sequence). The DNA of the CDR3 is TGTGCCAGTAGTTCCGTAAGCGGGGGGGCCTTAAATGAGCAGTTCTTC. As protein: CASSSVSGGALNEQFF. Using reference TRBV19 and TRBJ2-1 for the parts outside the CDR3, the full variable domain is DGGITQSPKYLFRKEGQNVTLSCEQNLNHDAMYWYRQDPGQGLRLIYYSQIVNDFQKGDIAEGYSVSREKKESFPLTVTSAQKNPTAFYLCASSSVSGGALNEQFFGPGTRLTVL.

The chain joins TRBV28 to TRBJ2-1; 12 nucleotides align to TRBD2. Trimming at V came to 5 bases and at J to 9 bases, leaving 8 bases not matched to a gene. The CDR3 consists of 15 residues. Germline-derived CDR1 and CDR2 are MDHEN and SYDVKM. The DNA of the CDR3 is TGTGCCAGCAGTACCACTAGCGGGAGGCTGGCTGAGCAGTTCTTC. Translation gives CASSTTSGRLAEQFF.

V and J are TRBV5-5 and TRBJ2-5, with D maybe TRBD1 (6 bases). Germline CDR1 SGHKS, CDR2 YYEKEE (reference sequence). This CDR3 spans 15 amino acids. Trimming removed 6 bases from V and 1 base from J, with 16 bases in between. The CDR3 DNA reads as TGTGCCAGCACCACCCGCAGGGGAAGCCAAGAGACCCAGTACTTC. As protein: CASTTRRGSQETQYF.

This rearrangement joins TRBV5-1 to TRBJ2-7, with D maybe TRBD1 (6 bases). The V gene lost 1 base and the J gene lost 5 bases, with 10 bases spanning the gap. This CDR3 has 13 amino acids. CDR1 is SGHRS and CDR2 is YFSETQ in the germline V gene. The CDR3 reads CASSLTGFNEQYF. CDR3 sequence (DNA): TGCGCCAGCAGCTTGACAGGGTTCAACGAGCAGTACTTC.

The chain couples TRBV5-4 to TRBJ1-1, with 9 bases aligning to TRBD1. The CDR3 totals 16 residues. CDR1 and CDR2 (germline): SGHNT, YYREEE (reference sequence). Trimming cost V 4 bases and J 6 bases; bases outside gene matches: 13. The CDR3 spells CASSGGQGIIGAEAFF. The CDR3 nucleotides read TGTGCCAGCAGCGGCGGACAGGGGATCATAGGGGCTGAAGCTTTCTTT.

This chain links TRBV19 with TRBJ1-2; D may be TRBD1 (6 bases). The V gene lost 7 bases and the J gene lost 8 bases, with 17 bases spanning the gap. Germline CDR1 reads LNHDA; CDR2 reads SQIVND (reference sequence). The CDR3 consists of 13 residues. The chain's CDR3 is CASMRGQQDGYTF. CDR3 nucleotide sequence: TGTGCCAGTATGAGGGGACAACAGGACGGCTACACCTTC.

The chain combines TRBV5-4 with TRBJ2-1; D is perhaps TRBD2 (6 bases). The V gene's germline CDR1 is SGHNT and CDR2 YYREEE (reference sequence). The CDR3 contains 16 residues. Trimming took 0 bases from V and 0 from J, leaving 10 bases between them. The CDR3 DNA follows: TGTGCCAGCAGCTTGGTCCGGGGGAGCTCCTACAATGAGCAGTTCTTC. It specifies CASSLVRGSSYNEQFF.

The rearrangement joins TRBV6-1 to TRBJ2-5; TRBD1 matches 7 bases. The CDR3 length is 15 residues. CDR1 MNHNS and CDR2 SASEGT come from the germline V gene. After removal of 6 bases from V and 2 bases from J, the junction contained 9 bases not matched to a gene. The CDR3 DNA reads TGTGCCAGCAGCCATTCTTGGGGACAGCAAGAGACCCAGTACTTC. As protein: CASSHSWGQQETQYF.

This chain connects TRBV11-2 to TRBJ2-5, with 10 bases aligning to TRBD1. With V trimmed by 1 base and J by 5 bases, 4 bases remained unmatched. In germline, CDR1 is SGHAT, CDR2 FQNNGV. The CDR3 has 15 residues. This CDR3 reads CASSLGPDRGETQYF. CDR3 sequence (DNA): TGTGCCAGCAGCTTAGGCCCGGACAGGGGGGAGACCCAGTACTTC.